The rows below give T cell receptor beta chains drawn from one sample of a study of cytomegalovirus exposure and HLA in healthy donors. The table came from immunoSEQ multiplex PCR; TCRdb's copy has only in-frame clones and leaves some out. The table lists more than 130,000 clones, 85% to 90% of them singletons. The sample was PBMCs. The receptors stem from a woman between 18 and 30 years old in good health and CMV-seropositive. Each CDR3 is given with its conserved first and last residue.

>TRBJ1-5|TRBV15
CATTKTTGGSNQPQHF
>TRBJ1-1|TRBV9
CASSRTGGSEAFF
>TRBJ1-6|TRBV6-5
CASSYPGRGHSPLHF
>TRBJ1-5|TRBV14
CASSPPGRINQPQHF
>TRBJ2-1|TRBV30
CAWTPGLEGEQFF
>TRBJ2-1|TRBV5-1
CASSRPDRDPYNEQFF
>TRBJ1-1|TRBV9
CASSPEQGRAFF
>TRBJ2-5|TRBV10-3
CAITPSVRGETQYF
>TRBJ1-2|TRBV5-5
CASSLNVPDRSFYGYTF
>TRBJ2-5|TRBV16
CASSQSEETQYF
>TRBJ1-6|TRBV7-2
CASSSRQGGSPLHF
>TRBJ2-1|TRBV7-6
CASSLEASGSRNEQFF
>TRBJ1-6|TRBV6-5
CASSTAGLNSPLHF
>TRBJ2-1|TRBV7-2
CASSLEQWTPGDEQFF
>TRBJ1-5|TRBV28
CASSLLNQPQHF
>TRBJ1-1|TRBV9
CASSVGGREHTEAFF
>TRBJ1-1|TRBV11-1
CASSVAGQYEAFF
>TRBJ1-1|TRBV11-3
CASSLDLSAEAFF
>TRBJ2-7|TRBV18
CASSPSRDRAYEQYF
>TRBJ1-5|TRBV18
CASSESGHNQPQHF
>TRBJ1-6|TRBV4-1
CASSPERLNSPLHF
>TRBJ1-3|TRBV7-6
CASRATGRTSGNTIYF
>TRBJ1-2|TRBV2
CASSVTGKNGYTF
>TRBJ2-1|TRBV11-2
CASSLDPTHEQFF
>TRBJ2-3|TRBV7-9
CASSRRDGFGDTQYF
>TRBJ2-1|TRBV30
CAWSRGLPNNEQFF
>TRBJ2-7|TRBV28
CASRPIGTSGYSYEQYF
>TRBJ2-1|TRBV2
CASSVLTLGEQFF
>TRBJ1-2|TRBV28
CASSLRDRGTNGYTF
>TRBJ2-7|TRBV14
CASSQDNSAGIYEQYF
>TRBJ2-5|TRBV9
CASSPGPVETQYF
>TRBJ2-7|TRBV28
CASSPRQGYHEQYF
>TRBJ2-1|TRBV7-9
CASSSPTSSNEQFF
>TRBJ1-5|TRBV2
CASSGAGGANQPQHF
>TRBJ2-7|TRBV11-2
CASSPPQRSSYEQYF
>TRBJ1-3|TRBV28
CASSFPGKDTIYF
>TRBJ1-5|TRBV6-1
CATTQGQRVQPQHF
>TRBJ2-1|TRBV7-2
CASRAYRGADSYNEQFF
>TRBJ2-3|TRBV5-4
CASSLEGRGATDTQYF
>TRBJ2-1|TRBV27
CASQQAGWGYNEQFF
>TRBJ2-2|TRBV5-1
CASSRRSGRETGELFF
>TRBJ2-1|TRBV27
CASSLGFSGYNEQFF
>TRBJ1-6|TRBV25-1
CASSATGEDSPLHF
>TRBJ1-2|TRBV25-1
CASTGWNGYTF
>TRBJ2-7|TRBV5-1
CASSLPSMRYEQYF
>TRBJ2-7|TRBV19
CASTPRSTAYEQYF
>TRBJ1-1|TRBV18
CASSGTPGDTEAFF
>TRBJ1-3|TRBV27
CASSNRPSGNTIYF
>TRBJ2-3|TRBV4-1
CASSQVGGTTDTQYF
>TRBJ1-6|TRBV28
CASSLLGQGINSPLHF
>TRBJ2-7|TRBV7-8
CASSLAPRGSTHSYEQYF
>TRBJ1-2|TRBV4-2
CASSQAISRMRYGYTF
>TRBJ2-1|TRBV6-1
CASSEGGLAGAGEQFF
>TRBJ2-3|TRBV5-1
CASSATGSTDTQYF
>TRBJ1-1|TRBV6-5
CASSYGGQWNTEAFF
>TRBJ1-6|TRBV7-9
CASSLLRSPLHF